The clone carrying this TCR beta chain appeared a single time. The sample belongs to a study of blood T cell repertoires in COVID-19. Trimming at V came to 3 bases and at J to 5 bases, leaving 5 bases not matched to a gene. The CDR3 is made up of 14 amino acids. Germline V gene sequence: CDR1 DFQATT, CDR2 SNEGSKA (reference sequence). In the original analysis: It was from reference gene primer amplification that nucleated cell counts were estimated. Using immunoSEQ multiplex PCR, the repertoire was profiled, and TCRdb retains in-frame clones only, with some absent. V, J and clone size reflect that table, while D and trimming were determined from the DNA. The profile shows about 480,000 clones, roughly 87% of them singletons.

The receptor comes from a woman aged 18-29 years with acute COVID-19. This sequence joins TRBV20-1 and TRBJ2-2; 8 bases line up with TRBD2. Material: PBMCs or T cells enriched from blood (not recorded which). The CDR3 here is CSASRREVTGELFF. The CDR3 DNA reads as TGCAGTGCTAGTAGGCGGGAGGTGACCGGGGAGCTGTTTTTT.